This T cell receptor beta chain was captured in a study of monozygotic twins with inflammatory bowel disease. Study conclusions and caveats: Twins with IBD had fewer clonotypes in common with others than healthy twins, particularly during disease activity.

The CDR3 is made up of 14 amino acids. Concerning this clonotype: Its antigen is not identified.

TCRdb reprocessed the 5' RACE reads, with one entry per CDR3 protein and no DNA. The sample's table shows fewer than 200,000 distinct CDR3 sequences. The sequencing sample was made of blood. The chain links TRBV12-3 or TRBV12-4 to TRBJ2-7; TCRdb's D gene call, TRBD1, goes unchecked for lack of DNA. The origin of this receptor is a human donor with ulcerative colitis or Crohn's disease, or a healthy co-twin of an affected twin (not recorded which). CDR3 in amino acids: CASSRDRAPYEQYF.